Each of the 17 T cell receptor beta chains below was sequenced from the same sample in a study of T cells after posttransplantation cyclophosphamide. Cyclophosphamide on days +3 and +4 followed busulfan-fludarabine conditioning and a marrow graft. Method: immunoSEQ multiplex PCR; TCRdb's copy keeps in-frame clones and lacks some. There are 6,000 to 7,500 clones in the sample, none observed a single time. The specimen was PBMCs, collected after allogeneic stem cell transplant with posttransplant cyclophosphamide. The receptors here all came from a male patient between 50 and 60 years old who received an allogeneic stem cell transplant from an unrelated donor, was CMV-positive, and had acute GVHD only. Some T cells may be the graft donor's.

Many counts were recorded for this clone. The CDR3 DNA reads TGTGCCAGCAGTTTATTTCAGGGGGCTTATGACGAGCAGTACTTC. Protein product: CASSLFQGAYDEQYF. The chain combines TRBV28 with TRBJ2-7; TRBD1 aligns across 8 bases. The V segment lost 1 base and the J segment 5 bases; nucleotides outside the gene matches: 7. Germline loops: CDR1 MDHEN, CDR2 SYDVKM. The CDR3 totals 15 residues.

This clone was counted ten times or more. The chain joins TRBV5-1 to TRBJ1-1; a weak D match, TRBD1 (5 bases). CDR3 length: 16 amino acids. The germline V and J ends were trimmed by 4 bases and 4 bases, with 20 bases remaining between them. The germline V gene encodes CDR1 SGHRS and CDR2 YFSETQ. The CDR3 region has the DNA TGCGCCAGCAGCCCGACGGGCGGGGGATCGGGCACTGAAGCTTTCTTT. Encoded protein: CASSPTGGGSGTEAFF.

This clone came up many times. The V gene is TRBV5-4, the J gene TRBJ2-2; D may be TRBD1 (6 bases). This CDR3 is built from 15 residues. The germline V gene has CDR1 SGHNT and CDR2 YYREEE (reference sequence). Trimming took 0 bases from V and 3 from J, leaving 9 bases between them. The CDR3 sequence: CASSLDQGYTGELFF. The DNA of the CDR3 is TGTGCCAGCAGCTTGGACCAGGGGTACACCGGGGAGCTGTTTTTT.

This clone was observed at least ten times. This chain connects TRBV29-1 to TRBJ2-3; D ambiguous. This CDR3 has 16 residues. Germline loops: CDR1 SQVTM, CDR2 ANQGSEA. The V and J ends lost 5 bases and 1 base respectively, with 19 bases between them. DNA for the CDR3: TGCAGCGTTTCCCCCATCGGTGTTCTCCGCACAGATACGCAGTATTTT. Protein product: CSVSPIGVLRTDTQYF.

This clone has at least ten counts. The chain joins TRBV7-3 to TRBJ2-2, with a possible D match to TRBD2 (5 bases). The CDR3 is 13 amino acids. Trimming removed 2 bases at V and 5 bases at J, with 6 bases between. Germline V gene lookup returns CDR1 SGHTA and CDR2 FQGTGA. The CDR3 loop is CASSLQRTGELFF. CDR3 DNA sequence: TGTGCCAGCAGCTTACAGCGGACCGGGGAGCTGTTTTTT.

This clone has a count of ten or more. J is TRBJ2-7 and V is TRBV6-5; TRBD2 might be the D (6 bases). This CDR3 contains 15 residues. CDR1 is MNHEY, CDR2 SVGAGI, per germline. The ends were cut back, 2 bases at V and 4 bases at J, with 15 bases in the middle. DNA for the CDR3: TGTGCCAGCAGTTACGACGGGGCCCGGGGGTACGAGCAGTACTTC. Protein sequence: CASSYDGARGYEQYF.

This clone was found many times. The rearrangement joins TRBV7-8 to TRBJ2-7; a possible D gene is TRBD2 (6 bases). With 5 bases removed from V and 2 bases from J, the gap between germline ends came to 16 bases. CDR1 is SGHVS, CDR2 FQNEAQ, per germline. The CDR3 runs to 15 residues. The CDR3 bases are TGTGCCAGCAGCACCCAAAGTGGAGGGACCTACGAGCAGTACTTC. It codes for CASSTQSGGTYEQYF.

In its sample, this clone was seen many times. The CDR3 bases are TGCAGCGTTGTTAAGCCTAGCGCCCACTACGAGCAGTACTTC. It specifies CSVVKPSAHYEQYF. The chain links TRBV29-1 to TRBJ2-7; maybe TRBD2 (6 bases). This CDR3 contains 14 residues. The V gene lost 4 bases and the J gene lost 3 bases, with 16 bases spanning the gap. Per the germline V gene, CDR1 is SQVTM and CDR2 is ANQGSEA.

This clone was detected ten times or more. The chain is built from TRBV9 and TRBJ1-5; 9 bases line up with TRBD1. V trimming: 0 bases; J trimming: 6 bases; junction bases outside the gene matches: 10. The length of the CDR3 is 17 residues. The germline V gene encodes CDR1 SGDLS and CDR2 YYNGEE. The chain's CDR3 is CASSVDRDREFRQPQHF. For the CDR3, the DNA is TGTGCCAGCAGCGTAGACAGGGACAGGGAGTTTCGTCAGCCCCAGCATTTT.

There are many counts of this clone. The chain is built from TRBV11-3 and TRBJ2-1, with TRBD2 matching 10 bases. Germline V gene data show CDR1 as SGHNT and CDR2 as YENEEA. The CDR3 consists of 15 residues. Germline trimming cut 5 bases from V and 4 bases from J; bases unmatched to any gene: 5. DNA of the CDR3: TGTGCCAGCAGCCTGAGCGGGGGGGCGTACAATGAGCAGTTCTTC. Residues: CASSLSGGAYNEQFF.

This clone was picked up a small number of times. The chain combines TRBV10-3 with TRBJ2-1; possibly TRBD2 for D (6 bases). This CDR3 is built from 15 residues. CDR1 and CDR2 (germline): ENHRY, SYGVKD. Trimming removed 0 bases from V and 8 bases from J, with 14 bases in between. The CDR3 sequence: CAISESGTDFHEQFF. DNA of the CDR3: TGTGCCATCAGTGAGTCGGGGACTGACTTCCATGAGCAGTTCTTC.

This clone was seen ten or more times. The V call is TRBV9, the J call TRBJ2-7; 8 bases are shared with TRBD2. The V gene's germline CDR1 is SGDLS and CDR2 YYNGEE. The V segment lost 2 bases and the J segment 3 bases; nucleotides outside the gene matches: 4. The CDR3 has 14 amino acids. The CDR3 sequence: CASSVREAGYEQYF. Written as DNA, the CDR3 is TGTGCCAGCAGCGTGCGGGAGGCCGGCTACGAGCAGTACTTC.

The chain employs TRBV27 and TRBJ1-1; unclear D gene. This CDR3 has 16 amino acids. Germline CDR1 and CDR2: MNHEY and SMNVEV (reference sequence). V lost 2 bases and J lost 1, with 14 bases in between. Here the CDR3 reads CASSLRGWGGNTEAFF. The CDR3 coding sequence is TGTGCCAGCAGTTTACGGGGATGGGGAGGGAACACTGAAGCTTTCTTT.

This clone was counted a few times. V and J are TRBV7-9 and TRBJ2-1, with D unclear. The CDR3 covers 12 residues. V dropped 4 bases and J dropped 12 bases, with 13 bases sitting between them. CDR1 is SEHNR, CDR2 FQNEAQ, per germline (reference sequence). The CDR3 nucleotides read TGTGCCAGCAGCTCCCGCTCCAGTGTGCAGTTCTTC. Encoded protein: CASSSRSSVQFF. The full variable domain, in which reference TRBV7-9 and TRBJ2-1 provide the parts outside the CDR3, is DTGVSQNPRHKITKRGQNVTFRCDPISEHNRLYWYRQTLGQGPEFLTYFQNEAQLEKSRLLSDRFSAERPKGSFSTLEIQRTEQGDSAMYLCASSSRSSVQFFGPGTRLTVL.

This clone was seen a handful of times. The chain links TRBV7-2 to TRBJ1-4, with TRBD1 matching 7 bases. V shed 4 bases, J shed 4 bases, and the junction held 6 bases outside the gene matches. Germline CDR1 reads SGHTA; CDR2 reads FQGNSA. This CDR3 is 15 amino acids long. CDR3 sequence (DNA): TGTGCCAGCAGCTCCGACAGGGTACTTAATGAAAAACTGTTTTTT. Residues: CASSSDRVLNEKLFF.

This clone came up a few times. The V call is TRBV7-2, the J call TRBJ2-5, with 8 nucleotides matching TRBD2. The J call may be incorrect, as the DNA end agrees better with TRBJ2-7. Looked up from germline, CDR1 is SGHTA and CDR2 is FQGNSA. The CDR3 totals 14 residues. The CDR3 is CASSSRTSPYEQYF. CDR3 DNA: TGTGCCAGCAGCTCCCGGACTAGCCCCTACGAGCAGTACTTC.

This clone was seen ten or more times. This chain links TRBV13 with TRBJ2-1, with a weak D call TRBD1 (5 bases). CDR1 and CDR2 (germline): PRHDT, FYEKMQ (reference sequence). The length of the CDR3 is 15 residues. Trimming took off 5 bases at V and 1 base at J, with 12 bases between the two ends. CDR3 in amino acids: CASSRGGRSYNEQFF. The CDR3 bases are TGTGCCAGCAGCAGGGGTGGACGGTCCTACAATGAGCAGTTCTTC. The whole variable domain, remainder taken from reference TRBV13 and TRBJ2-1, is AAGVIQSPRHLIKEKRETATLKCYPIPRHDTVYWYQQGPGQDPQFLISFYEKMQSDKGSIPDRFSAQQFSDYHSELNMSSLELGDSALYFCASSRGGRSYNEQFFGPGTRLTVL.